This T cell receptor beta chain stems from a study of blood T cell repertoires in COVID-19. Turning to the study itself: From the United States, Italy and Spain came samples of acute and convalescent COVID-19. PBMCs, B-cell-depleted T cells, or T cells were the source of the cDNA or gDNA that made up the material.

Under the authors' procedure: The authors estimated nucleated cell counts from reference gene primer amplification. Profiling relied on immunoSEQ multiplex PCR, and the TCRdb table lists in-frame clones only, not all of them. V, J and clone size are those of that table, while D and trimming were read from the DNA. The sample records about 21,000 clones, 80% to 90% being singletons. The CDR3 totals 17 residues. V lost 1 base to trimming and J lost 5 bases, with 18 bases between them. The germline V gene encodes CDR1 SGHTA and CDR2 FQGNSA. This chain connects TRBV7-2 to TRBJ1-5; perhaps TRBD1 as D (5 bases). The clonotype comes from a man aged 65 to 79 with active COVID-19. Sequences were obtained from peripheral blood. CDR3 sequence: CASSLVFRGSLDQPQHF. CDR3 sequence (DNA): TGTGCCAGCAGCTTAGTGTTCCGGGGGAGCCTAGATCAGCCCCAGCATTTT.